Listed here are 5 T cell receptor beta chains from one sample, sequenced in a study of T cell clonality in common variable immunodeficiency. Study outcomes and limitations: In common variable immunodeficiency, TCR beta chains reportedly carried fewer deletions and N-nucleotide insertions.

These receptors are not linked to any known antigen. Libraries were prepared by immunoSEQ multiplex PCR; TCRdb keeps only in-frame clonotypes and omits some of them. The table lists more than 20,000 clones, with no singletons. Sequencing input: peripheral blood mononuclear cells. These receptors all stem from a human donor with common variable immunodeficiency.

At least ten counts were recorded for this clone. CDR3 DNA, as far as it was read: TGTGCCAGCAGTTTGTCACAGGGGGCAGGAGGCAATCAGCCC. This sequence encodes CASSLSQGAGGNQP. In full, the CDR3 reads CASSLSQGAGGNQPQHF. This chain uses TRBV28 with TRBJ1-5; 9 positions agree with TRBD1. The read terminates 3 residues ahead of where the CDR3 ends, so the germline J gene completes it. V shed 3 bases and J 2 bases; nucleotides not matched to a gene: 8. The germline CDR1 and CDR2 sequences are MDHEN and SYDVKM. This CDR3 has 17 residues.

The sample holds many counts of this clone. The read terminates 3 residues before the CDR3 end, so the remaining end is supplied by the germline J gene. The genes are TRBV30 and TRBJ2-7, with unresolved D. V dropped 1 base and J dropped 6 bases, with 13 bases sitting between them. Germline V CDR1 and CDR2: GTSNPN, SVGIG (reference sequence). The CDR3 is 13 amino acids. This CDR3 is CAWSELTLTEQYF. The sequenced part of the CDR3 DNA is TGTGCCTGGAGTGAACTGACATTGACCGAG.

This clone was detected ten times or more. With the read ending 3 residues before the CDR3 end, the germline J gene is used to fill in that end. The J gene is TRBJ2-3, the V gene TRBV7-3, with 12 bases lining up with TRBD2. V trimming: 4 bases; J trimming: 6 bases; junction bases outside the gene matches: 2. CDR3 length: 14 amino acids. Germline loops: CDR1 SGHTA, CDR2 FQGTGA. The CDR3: CASSSGLAGDTQYF. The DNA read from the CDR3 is TGTGCCAGCAGCTCCGGACTAGCGGGGGATACG. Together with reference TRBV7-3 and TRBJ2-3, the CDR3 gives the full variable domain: GAGVSQTPSNKVTEKGKYVELRCDPISGHTALYWYRQSLGQGPEFLIYFQGTGAADDSGLPNDRFFAVRPEGSVSTLKIQRTERGDSAVYLCASSSGLAGDTQYFGPGTRLTVL.

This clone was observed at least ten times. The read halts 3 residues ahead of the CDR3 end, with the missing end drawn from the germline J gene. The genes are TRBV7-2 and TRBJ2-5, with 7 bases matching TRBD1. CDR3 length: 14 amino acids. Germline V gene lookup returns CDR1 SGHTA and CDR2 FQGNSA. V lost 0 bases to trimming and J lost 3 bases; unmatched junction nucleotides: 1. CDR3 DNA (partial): TGTGCCAGCAGCTTAGCGGGGACAGAAGAGACC. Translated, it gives CASSLAGTEET. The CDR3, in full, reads CASSLAGTEETQYF.

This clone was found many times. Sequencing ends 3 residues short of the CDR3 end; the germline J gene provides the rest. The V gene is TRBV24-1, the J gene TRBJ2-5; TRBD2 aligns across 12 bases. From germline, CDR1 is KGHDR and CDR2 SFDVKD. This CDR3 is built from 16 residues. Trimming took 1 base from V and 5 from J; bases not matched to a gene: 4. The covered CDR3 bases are TGTGCCACCAGTGATTTAGCTAGCGGGGGGGCGGAGACC. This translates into CATSDLASGGAET. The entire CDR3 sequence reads CATSDLASGGAETQYF.